This passage covers 30 T cell receptor beta chains from one sample sequenced in a study of OX40 agonist ivuxolimab in advanced cancers. Libraries were prepared by immunoSEQ multiplex PCR; TCRdb keeps only in-frame clonotypes and omits some of them. The sample shows 35,000 to 40,000 clones, roughly 82% of them seen only once. Sequences were derived from CD4+ or CD8+ T cells sorted from blood, sampled in a trial of the OX40 agonist ivuxolimab. Every receptor here comes from an adult with an advanced solid tumor such as melanoma, head and neck, liver or kidney cancer.

DNA of the CDR3: TGTGCCAGCAGTCAAATGACAGTCTACGAGCAGTACTTC. Translation gives CASSQMTVYEQYF. The V and J genes are TRBV14 and TRBJ2-7, with D perhaps TRBD1 (5 bases). The germline V gene encodes CDR1 SGHDN and CDR2 FVKESK. Trimming cost V 6 bases and J 3 bases, with 12 bases left between them. The CDR3 is made up of 13 amino acids.

J is TRBJ2-3 and V is TRBV6-5; D gene unclear. There are 13 residues in the CDR3. Trimming shortened V by 6 bases and J by 4 bases, and 11 bases separated the two germline ends. CDR1 is MNHEY, CDR2 SVGAGI, per germline. CDR3 sequence: CASRYRRSDTQYF. CDR3 bases: TGTGCCAGCAGGTATCGGCGTTCAGATACGCAGTATTTT.

A note on this clone: The germline gene is not matched at one end of the junction; a read error may be the cause. The gene calls are TRBV7-8 and TRBJ2-3, with 11 positions matching TRBD2. This CDR3 region has 15 residues. Germline values: CDR1 SGHVS, CDR2 FQNEAQ. The CDR3 here is CASSVAGGSIDTQYF. CDR3 nucleotide sequence: TGTGCCAGCAGCGTAGCGGGAGGGAGTATAGATACGCAGTATTTT.

The V and J genes are TRBV2 and TRBJ2-7; 10 positions match TRBD2. CDR3 length: 15 residues. CDR1 and CDR2 (germline): SNHLY, FYNNEI. The trim removed 8 bases at V and 5 bases at J, leaving 12 bases unmatched. The CDR3 is CASGGLSGRRNEQYF. For the CDR3, the DNA is TGTGCCAGCGGTGGTCTTAGCGGGAGGCGCAACGAGCAGTACTTC.

The chain combines TRBV11-2 with TRBJ2-1, with D uncertain. Germline V lookup: CDR1 SGHAT, CDR2 FQNNGV. CDR3 length: 14 residues. V dropped 1 base and J dropped 6 bases, with 10 bases sitting between them. CDR3 loop: CASSLASELNEQFF. The CDR3, as DNA: TGTGCCAGCAGCTTAGCCTCCGAGCTCAATGAGCAGTTCTTC.

There are a few counts of this clone. The chain has TRBV6-5 and TRBJ1-3; 11 bases match TRBD1. The CDR3 is made up of 15 amino acids. The trim removed 4 bases at V and 4 bases at J, leaving 3 bases unmatched. CDR1 is MNHEY and CDR2 is SVGAGI in the germline V gene. As DNA, the CDR3 is TGTGCCAGCAGTTCGGACAGGGGGCTAGGAAACACCATATATTTT. It is translated as CASSSDRGLGNTIYF.

The V and J genes are TRBV5-1 and TRBJ2-1; TRBD2 is a possible D gene (7 bases). With 2 bases removed from V and 3 bases from J, the gap between germline ends came to 12 bases. Germline loops: CDR1 SGHRS, CDR2 YFSETQ. CDR3 length equals 15 residues. CDR3 amino acids: CASSFRGADYNEQFF. The DNA of the CDR3 is TGCGCCAGCAGCTTTCGGGGGGCCGACTACAATGAGCAGTTCTTC.

This clone counts as medium-sized. The rearrangement uses TRBV6-1 and TRBJ2-7; 14 bases are shared with TRBD2. This CDR3 has 16 residues. V lost 4 bases and J lost 7; bases outside the gene matches: 9. Germline V lookup: CDR1 MNHNS, CDR2 SASEGT. CDR3 protein: CASSGGLAGDLWEQYF. DNA for the CDR3: TGTGCCAGCAGTGGGGGACTAGCGGGAGATCTTTGGGAGCAGTACTTC.

The genes are TRBV6-1 and TRBJ2-3, with a tentative D call TRBD2 (6 bases). CDR1 and CDR2 (germline): MNHNS, SASEGT. The CDR3 consists of 13 residues. The CDR3 loop reads CGVGGFGTDTQYF. In DNA form, the CDR3 reads TGTGGGGTGGGAGGATTCGGGACAGATACGCAGTATTTT.

This chain connects TRBV5-1 to TRBJ1-5; maybe TRBD1 (5 bases). CDR1 SGHRS and CDR2 YFSETQ come from the germline V gene. CDR3 length: 13 amino acids. V dropped 7 bases and J dropped 4 bases, with 12 bases sitting between them. CDR3 sequence (DNA): TGCGCCAGCGGGACCGATCCAAATCAGCCCCAGCATTTT. This sequence encodes CASGTDPNQPQHF.

The rearrangement joins TRBV7-7 to TRBJ2-1; TRBD1 or TRBD2 may be the D gene (5 bases each). Trimming took off 4 bases at V and 7 bases at J, with 20 bases between the two ends. Germline V gene data show CDR1 as SSHAT and CDR2 as FNYEAQ (reference sequence). This CDR3 is built from 16 residues. CDR3 protein: CASSSGTTNTGNEQFF. CDR3 DNA: TGTGCCAGCAGCTCCGGGACGACAAACACTGGGAATGAGCAGTTCTTC.

The chain employs TRBV5-1 and TRBJ2-5; D possibly corresponds to TRBD1 (5 bases). Matching the DNA end better, TRBJ2-7 makes the J call doubtful. CDR1 is SGHRS and CDR2 is YFSETQ in the germline V gene. CDR3 size: 14 residues. The chain's CDR3 is CASRVRANSYEQYF. The CDR3 DNA follows: TGCGCCAGCAGAGTCAGGGCGAACTCCTACGAGCAGTACTTC.

The V call is TRBV10-3, the J call TRBJ2-7; possible D gene TRBD1, 6 bases. This CDR3 spans 15 amino acids. The ends were cut back, 5 bases at V and 4 bases at J, with 18 bases in the middle. CDR1 and CDR2 (germline): ENHRY, SYGVKD. The CDR3 loop reads CAISNGTRGWYEQYF. CDR3 DNA sequence: TGTGCCATCAGTAACGGGACACGGGGTTGGTACGAGCAGTACTTC.

DNA for the CDR3: TGTGCCAGCACCCTAGCGGGAAATTACTACAATGAGCAGTTCTTC. Its protein is CASTLAGNYYNEQFF. The chain joins TRBV6-5 to TRBJ2-1, with 9 positions matching TRBD2. This CDR3 region has 15 residues. Trimming took 7 bases from V and 3 from J; bases not matched to a gene: 7. The germline V gene has CDR1 MNHEY and CDR2 SVGAGI.

The chain joins TRBV10-1 to TRBJ2-3; the D gene is possibly TRBD2 (6 bases). The ends were cut back, 6 bases at V and 3 bases at J, with 13 bases in the middle. Germline V gives CDR1 WNHNN, CDR2 SYGVQD (reference sequence). The CDR3 has 14 amino acids. The CDR3 loop reads CASRTSPLTDTQYF. CDR3 DNA sequence: TGCGCCAGCAGGACTAGTCCTTTGACAGATACGCAGTATTTT.

The chain couples TRBV18 to TRBJ1-1; a weak D match, TRBD1 (5 bases). Germline values: CDR1 KGHSH, CDR2 LQKENI. Trimming took off 2 bases at V and 4 bases at J, with 11 bases between the two ends. This CDR3 is 14 amino acids long. This chain's CDR3 is CASSPEGMATEAFF. The CDR3 region has the DNA TGTGCCAGCTCACCAGAGGGGATGGCCACTGAAGCTTTCTTT.

The genes are TRBV4-1 and TRBJ2-7; possibly TRBD2 for D (6 bases). From germline, CDR1 is MGHRA and CDR2 YSYEKL. This CDR3 has 14 amino acids. V lost 3 bases and J 5 bases, leaving 14 bases between the germline ends. The chain's CDR3 is CASSHPTRSHEQYF. The DNA of the CDR3 is TGCGCCAGCAGCCATCCGACTAGAAGCCACGAGCAGTACTTC.

This clone was recorded only once. The chain employs TRBV5-4 and TRBJ2-3, with 10 positions matching TRBD2. V lost 4 bases, J lost 4 bases, and 3 bases stayed unmatched. CDR3 length: 14 residues. Per germline, CDR1 SGHNT and CDR2 YYREEE (reference sequence). As DNA, the CDR3 is TGTGCCAGCAGCACCGGGACTAGCGCAGATACGCAGTATTTT. Amino acids: CASSTGTSADTQYF.

The chain carries TRBV12-2 and TRBJ2-7; no DNA check was done on the table's D call, TRBD2. TRBV12-2 is given as a pseudogene. The CDR3 loop spans 14 amino acids. CDR3 nucleotide sequence: TGTGCAAGTCGCTTGGGACTTAACTCCTACGAGCAGTACTTC. Its translation is CASRLGLNSYEQYF.

J is TRBJ2-5 and V is TRBV2; D assignment may be TRBD1 or TRBD2 (5 bases each). The germline V gene encodes CDR1 SNHLY and CDR2 FYNNEI. The CDR3 runs to 13 residues. V lost 11 bases, J lost 5 bases, and 18 bases lay in between. The CDR3 region has the DNA TGTGCCGGCGCACGGGGCCCGGGTGAGACCCAGTACTTC. Residues: CAGARGPGETQYF.

This clone came up a few times. This chain connects TRBV15 to TRBJ1-1; D ambiguous. The germline V gene encodes CDR1 LNHNV and CDR2 YYDKDF (reference sequence). The ends were cut back, 0 bases at V and 7 bases at J, with 6 bases in the middle. The CDR3 sequence is 12 residues long. CDR3 DNA sequence: TGTGCCACCAGCAGAGATGAAATTGAAGCTTTCTTT. This codes for CATSRDEIEAFF.

The chain recombines TRBV10-3 with TRBJ2-2, with TRBD2 matching 8 bases. The germline CDR1 and CDR2 sequences are ENHRY and SYGVKD. The trim removed 2 bases at V and 2 bases at J, leaving 4 bases unmatched. CDR3 length: 16 residues. In DNA form, the CDR3 reads TGTGCCATCAGTGAGGCTAGCGGGTCTAACACCGGGGAGCTGTTTTTT. Its translation is CAISEASGSNTGELFF.

V is TRBV11-3 and J is TRBJ2-5; D is perhaps TRBD2 (6 bases). Judging by the DNA end, TRBJ2-7 fits better; the J call may be wrong. CDR1 is SGHNT and CDR2 is YENEEA in the germline V gene. The CDR3 has 14 amino acids. DNA for the CDR3: TGTGCCAGCAGCTTAGGCGGGGACTCCTACGAGCAGTACTTC. Residues: CASSLGGDSYEQYF.

This chain uses TRBV12-5 with TRBJ2-2; 10 nucleotides match TRBD2. With 6 bases clipped from V and 2 bases from J, the junction kept 6 bases outside the gene matches. CDR1 and CDR2 (germline): LGHNT, FRNRAP. The CDR3 is 16 amino acids. The chain's CDR3 is CASGLSSGGNTGELFF. The CDR3 nucleotides are TGTGCTAGTGGCCTTTCTAGCGGGGGAAACACCGGGGAGCTGTTTTTT.

Turning to this clone: A read error likely explains this, since a far larger clone differs by one base. The same CDR3 is also encoded by other DNA sequences in this sample. The rearrangement links TRBV29-1 to TRBJ2-5; the D is unclear. The CDR3 is 15 residues long. Germline CDR1 reads SQVTM; CDR2 reads ANQGSEA. V was trimmed by 2 bases and J by 4 bases, leaving 17 bases between them. This CDR3 reads CSVESIAGVSETQYF. In DNA form, the CDR3 reads TGCAGCGTTGAATCCATAGCAGGAGTCTCAGAGACCCAGTACTTC.

This clone was found once. V gene TRBV10-3 combines with J gene TRBJ2-3; 10 bases align to TRBD2. With V trimmed by 7 bases and J by 1 base, 5 bases remained unmatched. Germline V gene sequence: CDR1 ENHRY, CDR2 SYGVKD. CDR3 size: 15 residues. The CDR3 DNA follows: TGTGCCATCACACCTGGGACTAGCGGCACAGATACGCAGTATTTT. It yields the protein CAITPGTSGTDTQYF.

By proportion, this clone is medium-sized. This chain uses TRBV28 with TRBJ2-5; D remains ambiguous. V was shortened by 5 bases and J by 1 base, with 8 bases between the two germline ends. CDR1 is MDHEN and CDR2 is SYDVKM in the germline V gene. The CDR3 is 13 residues long. Here the CDR3 DNA reads TGTGCCAGCAGTCCCGGATTCCAAGAGACCCAGTACTTC. Translation gives CASSPGFQETQYF.

This chain uses TRBV6-5 with TRBJ1-2; 8 bases fit TRBD1. This CDR3 region has 14 residues. The J segment lost 4 bases and the V segment lost 1 base, leaving 2 bases of the junction unmatched. CDR1 and CDR2 from the germline V gene are MNHEY and SVGAGI. In DNA, the CDR3 is TGTGCCAGCAGTTACTTGACAGGGGTCTATGGCTACACCTTC. Translated: CASSYLTGVYGYTF.

This clone was counted once. This sequence joins TRBV7-8 and TRBJ2-1, with a weak D call TRBD2 (7 bases). V was trimmed by 4 bases and J by 5 bases, leaving 18 bases between them. Germline values: CDR1 SGHVS, CDR2 FQNEAQ. The CDR3 is 16 amino acids. Written as DNA, the CDR3 is TGTGCCAGCAGCTCGAGGGGGGGTAGAATTGACAATGAGCAGTTCTTC. As protein: CASSSRGGRIDNEQFF.

The chain combines TRBV27 with TRBJ1-1, with D maybe TRBD1 (6 bases). There are 16 residues in the CDR3. Germline V gene sequence: CDR1 MNHEY, CDR2 SMNVEV (reference sequence). Trimming removed 6 bases at V and 3 bases at J, with 20 bases between. The CDR3 DNA follows: TGTGCCAGCAGGGACCCGGTTTCAGGGGAGGACACTGAAGCTTTCTTT. It encodes CASRDPVSGEDTEAFF.